The clone carrying this T cell receptor beta chain has just one count. Its antigen is undetermined. The sample comes from a study of CD8 T cells in Susac syndrome. Negative isolation yielded CD8+ and CD4+ T cells; FACS enriched TEMRA cells. Findings of the study overall: The study's TCR sequencing and HLA analysis drew on a certain number of individuals. That number was acknowledged as relatively small.

Random hexamers primed reverse transcription of roughly 0.45 to 1 ug RNA. Amplification of TCR beta CDR3 used immunoSEQ multiplex PCR across 54 Vbeta and 13 Jbeta. One entry per CDR3 protein results from TCRdb running MiXCR on the immunoSEQ multiplex PCR reads. The repertoire has about 190,000 distinct CDR3 sequences, approximately 93% of them found once; the top ten carry about 0.1%. V lost 5 bases, J lost 3 bases, and 10 bases lay in between. The CDR3 extends over 13 amino acids. The germline V gene has CDR1 SQVTM and CDR2 ANQGSEA. This TCR came from a human donor in good health. What was sequenced was CD4+ T cells from PBMCs. The chain has TRBV29-1 and TRBJ2-2; D is unresolved. CDR3: CSVYGRDTGELFF. The CDR3 DNA reads as TGCAGCGTTTATGGCCGGGACACCGGGGAGCTGTTTTTT.